This is a list of T cell receptor beta chains from one sample in a study of CD8 T cells in Susac syndrome. TCRdb fed the immunoSEQ multiplex PCR reads into MiXCR, producing one record per CDR3 protein. Here the sample spans some 94,000 distinct CDR3 sequences, roughly 94% being singletons. The specimen sequenced was CD4+ T cells from PBMCs. The receptor source for this set is a human donor with Susac syndrome. Each CDR3 is given with its conserved first and last residue. The D gene is left open where the match is weak. Some rows have no size entry. The others give once, few or many, or a class for an expanded clone.

v_gene: TRBV4-1
abundance: NA
j_gene: TRBJ2-1
d_gene: TRBD1
len: 18
CDR3nt: TGCGCCAGCAGCCAAGTACTTCCCGGACAGGGGAGTAAAGATGAGCAGTTCTTC
CDR3aa: CASSQVLPGQGSKDEQFF

v_gene: TRBV4-2
abundance: NA
j_gene: TRBJ2-7
d_gene: NA
len: 15
CDR3nt: TGTGCCAGCAGCCCGTCGACGGAGAGCTCCTACGAGCAGTACTTC
CDR3aa: CASSPSTESSYEQYF

v_gene: TRBV30
abundance: NA
j_gene: TRBJ2-7
d_gene: TRBD2
len: 14
CDR3nt: TGTGCCTGGAGACGGCTAGCGGGGGGCTACGAGCAGTACTTC
CDR3aa: CAWRRLAGGYEQYF

v_gene: TRBV9
abundance: once
j_gene: TRBJ2-3
d_gene: NA
len: 13
CDR3nt: TGTGCCAGCAGCGCCCCCAGCACAGATACGCAGTATTTT
CDR3aa: CASSAPSTDTQYF

v_gene: TRBV29-1
abundance: NA
j_gene: TRBJ2-5
d_gene: NA
len: 13
CDR3nt: TGCAGCGCAACAGGGAAGGGGGGAGAGACCCAGTACTTC
CDR3aa: CSATGKGGETQYF

v_gene: TRBV5-4
abundance: NA
j_gene: TRBJ1-4
d_gene: NA
len: 14
CDR3nt: TGTGCCAGCAGCTTGCCGGGTACTAATGAAAAACTGTTTTTT
CDR3aa: CASSLPGTNEKLFF

v_gene: TRBV14
abundance: NA
j_gene: TRBJ2-3
d_gene: TRBD1
len: 15
CDR3nt: TGTGCCAGCAGCCAAGCCTGGACAGGGACAGATACGCAGTATTTT
CDR3aa: CASSQAWTGTDTQYF

v_gene: TRBV5-1
abundance: NA
j_gene: TRBJ1-2
d_gene: NA
len: 15
CDR3nt: TGCGCCAGCAGCTTGGCCGTCCAGGGTAATTATGGCTACACCTTC
CDR3aa: CASSLAVQGNYGYTF

v_gene: TRBV5-1
abundance: NA
j_gene: TRBJ1-1
d_gene: NA
len: 14
CDR3nt: TGCGCCAGCTATCATGGGAGATCAAACACTGAAGCTTTCTTT
CDR3aa: CASYHGRSNTEAFF

v_gene: TRBV12-3/TRBV12-4
abundance: NA
j_gene: TRBJ2-1
d_gene: TRBD2
len: 14
CDR3nt: TGTGCCAGCAGTTTCGGCGGGGGGGCCAATGAGCAGTTCTTC
CDR3aa: CASSFGGGANEQFF

v_gene: TRBV12-3/TRBV12-4
abundance: NA
j_gene: TRBJ1-1
d_gene: NA
len: 14
CDR3nt: TGTGCCAGCAACGACAGGAATCAAAGAGATGAAGCTTTCTTT
CDR3aa: CASNDRNQRDEAFF